The present TCR beta chain was sequenced within a study of blood T cell repertoires in COVID-19 (dated by TCRdb to 2018 to 2020). Study-wide context: The collaborator samples originated in the United States, Italy and Spain and spanned the acute and convalescent phases of COVID-19. The prospective study material was composed of cDNA or gDNA derived from T cells, B-cell-depleted T cells, or PBMCs. Deeply sampled blood TCRbeta repertoires from subjects exposed to, actively infected with, or recovered from COVID-19 were included in the dataset. The repertoires were released in a freely available public database intended as a resource for research on the immune response to SARS-CoV-2. The samples were drawn from two sources: the first 160 participants of the ongoing ImmuneRACE study, and 1,200 or so subjects contributed by 6 global collaborators. The sample metadata nearly always contained a de-identified subject ID, COVID-19 status, age in years and sex. HLA class I and class II types, where available, came from metadata supplied by the sample provider rather than from assay-based typing.

V is trimmed back by 9 bases and J by 3 bases, and the junction contains 11 bases that no gene match accounts for. From the cysteine up to the phenylalanine, the CDR3 has a length of 16 residues. The read is trimmed to its CDR3 DNA, 48 bases read in frame from base 1. CDR1 and CDR2, per the germline V gene (reference sequence), are LNHDA and SQIVND. Each collaborating institution followed its own protocols to collect whole blood in K2EDTA tubes. For TCRbeta analysis, collaborators shipped samples in one of three forms: frozen whole blood, isolated PBMCs, or DNA extracted from either of those sample types. The immunoSEQ Assay, a bias-controlled multiplex PCR, was used to amplify TCRbeta CDR3 regions from genomic DNA. The authors processed their data as follows. Nucleated cell counts per sample were estimated from amplification of reference gene primers within the assay. To quantify the absolute abundance of each unique TCRbeta CDR3 rearrangement, sequence reads were collapsed and filtered. For each sample, productive Simpson clonality was calculated as the square root of Simpson's diversity index over productive rearrangements. TCRdb limited this immuneACCESS table to in-frame rearrangements with V and J called. A share of clones is missing; checked studies link under half to unresolved V genes, and the rest is unexplained. D and trimming come from the DNA, and the V and J calls and clone size come from that table. This sample lists about 200,000 clones; around three quarters were detected once. Of the sample, around 5.4% falls within the top ten clones.

For this clone: The antigen it recognizes is unknown. Base qualities are not at hand, and no much larger clone is one base apart.

The full study reports these points: Clinical and demographic metadata were provided uncurated, with the amount varying by source and participant.

Sequencing was performed on peripheral blood. This receptor was identified in a woman aged 70-85 years with acute or convalescent COVID-19. The chain links TRBV19 with TRBJ2-2, with TRBD2 matching 9 junction bases. The CDR3 region has the sequence CASTRVAGVHTGELFF. The base sequence is TGTGCCAGCACTCGGGTAGCGGGAGTCCACACCGGGGAGCTGTTTTTT. Supplemented by the reference TRBV19 and TRBJ2-2 proteins around the CDR3, the complete variable domain is DGGITQSPKYLFRKEGQNVTLSCEQNLNHDAMYWYRQDPGQGLRLIYYSQIVNDFQKGDIAEGYSVSREKKESFPLTVTSAQKNPTAFYLCASTRVAGVHTGELFFGEGSRLTVL.